These T cell receptor beta chains were read from a single sample in a study of Tregs in tolerant kidney transplant recipients. Some clones are missing from TCRdb's copy, which holds only in-frame ones; the method was immunoSEQ multiplex PCR. The sample has roughly 250,000 clones; about 80% are singletons. Sequenced: CD4+ T cells from blood. The receptors stem from a human donor in good health. CDR3s include the opening cysteine and the closing phenylalanine or tryptophan. The order of the fields is J gene, V gene, D gene, clone size, CDR3 protein, CDR3 DNA. A D gene is named only where the DNA matches it firmly. Clone size is shown for a subset of rows, as once, few, many or a class of expanded clone.

TRBJ2-3 TRBV10-1 - - CASSESTNTQYF TGCGCCAGCAGTGAAAGTACTAATACGCAGTATTTT
TRBJ2-5 TRBV4-1 - - CASSQVEWQGKETQYF TGCGCCAGCAGCCAAGTGGAATGGCAGGGGAAGGAGACCCAGTACTTC
TRBJ2-3 TRBV9 - - CASSEQIFTDTQYF TGTGCCAGCAGCGAACAAATTTTCACAGATACGCAGTATTTT
TRBJ2-7 TRBV10-3 - - CAISESRDGFSCEQYF TGTGCCATCAGTGAGTCGAGGGACGGATTCTCCTGCGAGCAGTACTTC
TRBJ1-2 TRBV11-2 TRBD1 - CASSTVTGGRDGYTF TGTGCCAGCAGCACCGTGACAGGGGGTAGAGATGGCTACACCTTC
TRBJ2-5 TRBV2 - - CASSEAGAQYF TGTGCCAGCAGTGAAGCGGGGGCCCAGTACTTC
TRBJ1-2 TRBV29-1 - - CSVGAQGGYTF TGCAGCGTTGGTGCACAGGGCGGCTACACCTTC
TRBJ2-7 TRBV6-1 TRBD1 - CASRFGQGTYEQYF TGTGCCAGCAGGTTCGGACAGGGGACCTACGAGCAGTACTTC
TRBJ1-1 TRBV6-1 - - CASSDRQNTEAFF TGTGCCAGCAGTGATCGACAGAACACTGAAGCTTTCTTT
TRBJ2-1 TRBV15 - - CATRASGVYNEQFF TGTGCCACCAGGGCTTCCGGGGTCTACAATGAGCAGTTCTTC
TRBJ2-2 TRBV2 - few CASSDELRELFF TGTGCCAGCAGTGATGAGCTCAGAGAGCTGTTTTTT
TRBJ2-7 TRBV25-1 - - CASSLGQNWGSYEQYF TGTGCCAGCAGTCTCGGACAGAACTGGGGGTCCTACGAGCAGTACTTC
TRBJ2-7 TRBV29-1 TRBD1 - CSVEDFAGQAPGYEQYF TGCAGCGTTGAAGATTTCGCCGGACAGGCCCCGGGCTACGAGCAGTACTTC
TRBJ2-3 TRBV7-9 - - CASSLWFTSTDTQYF TGTGCCAGCAGCTTATGGTTTACTAGCACAGATACGCAGTATTTT
TRBJ2-7 TRBV10-1 TRBD1 - CASRKNPDRGEQYF TGCGCCAGCAGAAAGAATCCGGACAGGGGCGAGCAGTACTTC
TRBJ1-1 TRBV5-1 - - CASKGAGHTEAFF TGCGCCAGCAAAGGGGCAGGGCACACTGAAGCTTTCTTT
TRBJ2-3 TRBV7-6 - - CASSLGRSRTDTQYF TGTGCCAGCAGCTTAGGTAGAAGCCGTACAGATACGCAGTATTTT
TRBJ2-5 TRBV5-4 TRBD1 few CASSLGTGRETQYF TGTGCCAGCAGCCTAGGGACAGGAAGAGAGACCCAGTACTTC
TRBJ1-1 TRBV28 - - CASSQRQGYTEAFF TGTGCCAGCTCCCAGAGGCAGGGCTACACTGAAGCTTTCTTT
TRBJ1-3 TRBV29-1 TRBD1 once CSVVRDSGNTIYF TGCAGCGTTGTCCGGGACAGTGGAAACACCATATATTTT
TRBJ2-5 TRBV5-4 TRBD1 - CASSPGTGVGETQYF TGTGCCAGCAGCCCCGGGACAGGGGTTGGAGAGACCCAGTACTTC
TRBJ2-3 TRBV30 TRBD2 - CAWSAGSGGTDTQYF TGTGCCTGGAGTGCGGGTAGCGGGGGCACAGATACGCAGTATTTT
TRBJ2-3 TRBV7-3 - few CASSSRGGLTDTQYF TGTGCCAGCAGCAGCCGCGGGGGCCTCACAGATACGCAGTATTTT
TRBJ2-3 TRBV7-8 TRBD1 - CASSLRDRADTQYF TGTGCCAGCAGCTTAAGGGACAGGGCAGATACGCAGTATTTT
TRBJ1-2 TRBV19 TRBD1 - CASSDGQEPNIYGYTF TGTGCCAGTAGTGACGGACAGGAACCCAACATATATGGCTACACCTTC
TRBJ1-2 TRBV20-1 - few CSASPQDGYTF TGCAGTGCTAGTCCTCAGGATGGCTACACCTTC
TRBJ1-1 TRBV13 TRBD1 few CASSIRQGGVAFF TGTGCCAGCAGCATCCGACAGGGGGGGGTAGCTTTCTTT
TRBJ2-1 TRBV2 TRBD1 once CASRDPGTGYNEQFF TGTGCCAGCAGAGATCCCGGGACAGGCTACAATGAGCAGTTCTTC
TRBJ2-3 TRBV6-5 TRBD2 - CASSYFPSGGTDTQYF TGTGCCAGCAGTTACTTTCCTAGCGGGGGTACAGATACGCAGTATTTT
TRBJ1-1 TRBV10-3 - few CAISLTGTTFEAFF TGTGCCATCAGCCTCACCGGGACTACCTTTGAAGCTTTCTTT
TRBJ2-5 TRBV5-4 TRBD2 - CASSLVAGGRETQYF TGTGCCAGCAGCTTGGTAGCGGGAGGGCGAGAGACCCAGTACTTC
TRBJ1-2 TRBV6-5 - - CASSYSTLGRYGYTF TGTGCCAGCAGTTACTCAACCCTTGGGAGATATGGCTACACCTTC
TRBJ1-5 TRBV12-5 - - CASRWRDDQPQHF TGTGCTAGTCGGTGGAGGGACGATCAGCCCCAGCATTTT
TRBJ2-7 TRBV6-1 - - CASRGTFRSYEQYF TGTGCCAGCAGAGGGACATTTCGCTCCTACGAGCAGTACTTC
TRBJ1-6 TRBV9 - once CASSVGGMSYNSPLHF TGTGCCAGCAGCGTAGGGGGAATGTCCTATAATTCACCCCTCCACTTT
TRBJ1-1 TRBV5-1 TRBD1 - CASSSRGQGQDTEAFF TGCGCCAGCAGCTCCAGGGGGCAAGGGCAGGACACTGAAGCTTTCTTT
TRBJ1-2 TRBV30 - - CAWNFRTGRPKNPGYTF TGTGCCTGGAACTTTAGAACAGGGCGGCCTAAAAACCCTGGCTACACCTTC
TRBJ1-1 TRBV11-2 - - CASSLERDNTEAFF TGTGCCAGCAGCTTAGAGCGCGATAACACTGAAGCTTTCTTT
TRBJ1-2 TRBV6-1 TRBD1 - CATNDRGRANYGYTF TGTGCCACCAATGACAGGGGCCGCGCTAACTATGGCTACACCTTC
TRBJ2-5 TRBV14 - - CASSQGVQGGETQYF TGTGCCAGCAGCCAAGGGGTGCAGGGAGGTGAGACCCAGTACTTC
TRBJ2-2 TRBV29-1 - - CSVERVHTGELFF TGCAGCGTTGAAAGGGTTCACACCGGGGAGCTGTTTTTT
TRBJ2-3 TRBV7-9 - - CASSSSRGRTDTQYF TGTGCCAGCAGCTCCAGTCGGGGACGCACAGATACGCAGTATTTT
TRBJ1-1 TRBV7-3 TRBD1 - CASSSTPDRGGEAFF TGTGCCAGCAGCTCCACCCCTGACAGGGGCGGGGAAGCTTTCTTT
TRBJ2-3 TRBV7-9 TRBD1 - CASSKTGRDTQYF TGTGCCAGCAGTAAGACAGGGAGAGATACGCAGTATTTT
TRBJ2-3 TRBV18 - few CASSRVGSTDTQYF TGTGCCAGCTCACGAGTCGGGAGCACAGATACGCAGTATTTT
TRBJ1-5 TRBV11-2 - - CASSLDFGQPQHF TGTGCCAGCAGCTTAGATTTTGGTCAGCCCCAGCATTTT
TRBJ2-3 TRBV7-9 - - CASSPSSNTGTDTQYF TGTGCCAGCAGCCCGAGCTCGAATACAGGCACAGATACGCAGTATTTT
TRBJ2-2 TRBV5-4 - - CASSRDGAAGELFF TGTGCCAGCAGCCGGGACGGGGCTGCCGGGGAGCTGTTTTTT
TRBJ2-7 TRBV11-2 TRBD1 - CASSSTGGSYEQYF TGTGCCAGCAGCTCAACAGGGGGCTCCTACGAGCAGTACTTC
TRBJ1-5 TRBV18 - - CASSPGDTDYQPQHF TGTGCCAGCTCACCAGGGGACACTGATTATCAGCCCCAGCATTTT
TRBJ1-6 TRBV11-2 - - CASSTRASYNSPLHF TGTGCCAGCAGCACGCGGGCCTCCTATAATTCACCCCTCCACTTT
TRBJ1-5 TRBV5-5 - - CASSPLFGGSNQPQHF TGTGCCAGCAGCCCGCTTTTTGGAGGTAGCAATCAGCCCCAGCATTTT
TRBJ1-1 TRBV7-9 TRBD1 few CASSFNRGRNTEAFF TGTGCCAGCAGCTTCAACAGGGGACGGAACACTGAAGCTTTCTTT
TRBJ2-4 TRBV6-1 TRBD1 - CASSPDRGQDIQYF TGTGCCAGCAGCCCGGACAGGGGGCAAGACATTCAGTACTTC
TRBJ1-1 TRBV5-6 - - CASSLGQKGVNTEAFF TGTGCCAGCAGCTTGGGACAGAAAGGGGTGAACACTGAAGCTTTCTTT